Sequencing of this T cell receptor (beta chain) was carried out in a study of radiation and T cells in renal cell carcinoma. Repertoires were generated with immunoSEQ multiplex PCR, while TCRdb's copy carries only in-frame clones and drops some. This table has 150,000 or so clones, about nine tenths appearing once. The germline V gene encodes CDR1 SGHRS and CDR2 YFSETQ. The germline V and J ends were trimmed by 10 bases and 2 bases, with 15 bases remaining between them. This CDR3 has 14 amino acids. Regarding time point: blood 2 weeks post-SBRT. The treatment was: 15 Gy SBRT to primary tumor, nephrectomy 4 weeks later. Serial blood draws occurred at baseline and 2 and 4 weeks post-SBRT.

The receptor's source is a woman aged 45-65 years with renal cell carcinoma. The chain joins TRBV5-1 to TRBJ2-2; the D gene could be TRBD1 or TRBD2 (6 bases each). This specimen was blood, taken from a patient whose treatment included radiotherapy and nephrectomy. The CDR3 reads CASQGGLNTGELFF. CDR3 DNA: TGCGCCTCCCAAGGGGGACTCAACACCGGGGAGCTGTTTTTT.